This T cell receptor (beta chain) was found in a study of blood T cell repertoires in COVID-19 (dated by TCRdb to the early 2020s). Background on the whole study: Samples from collaborators originated in the United States, Italy and Spain and spanned both the acute and convalescent phases of COVID-19. The material from the prospective study consisted of cDNA or gDNA derived from T cells, B-cell-depleted T cells, or PBMCs. Deeply sampled blood TCRbeta repertoires from subjects exposed to, actively infected with, or recovered from COVID-19 were included in the dataset. The repertoires were made available in a free public database intended to serve as a resource for research on the immune response to SARS-CoV-2. The samples were drawn from the first 160 participants of the ongoing ImmuneRACE study and from 1,254 subjects provided by 6 global collaborators. The sample metadata nearly always contained a de-identified subject ID, COVID-19 status, age in years and sex. HLA class I and class II types, where available, came from metadata supplied by the sample provider rather than from assay-based typing.

Participants in the prospective study were aged 18 to 89 years, lived in approximately 26 United States geographic areas, and enrolled through a virtual design. In the prospective study, cohorts were assigned on the basis of participant-reported clinical history obtained from a screening survey and a study questionnaire. ImmuneRACE Cohort 3 recovered participants were defined by two consecutive negative NP/OP PCR tests, healthcare professional clearance, or symptom resolution. Mobile phlebotomists in the prospective study collected whole blood, serum and a nasopharyngeal or oropharyngeal swab from every participant. Participants in the prospective study had the option to provide additional blood draws and questionnaires over a 2-month period. Blood samples from the prospective study were shipped frozen or at room temperature prior to DNA extraction. The immunoSEQ Assay, a bias-controlled multiplex PCR, was used to amplify TCRbeta CDR3 regions from genomic DNA. In the paper's pipeline: Within the assay, amplification of reference gene primers was used to estimate how many nucleated cells each sample contained. To quantify the absolute abundance of each unique TCRbeta CDR3 rearrangement, sequence reads were collapsed and filtered. For each sample, productive Simpson clonality was calculated as the square root of Simpson's diversity index across productive rearrangements. The clones in this table, taken by TCRdb from immuneACCESS, are in-frame only. Not every clone is retained; where verified, under half of the shortfall comes from an unresolved V gene, and the cause of the rest is unknown. That table supplies the V and J calls and clone size; D and trimming were determined from the DNA. The sample has around 360,000 clones on record, 87% of them singletons. The ten largest clones represent approximately 3% of the sample.

Findings and caveats that apply to the study as a whole: The quantity of clinical and demographic metadata differed by source and by participant and was supplied without curation.

Comment on this clone: What this receptor recognizes is not known. Per-nucleotide qualities are absent, and no much larger clonotype sits a single base away.

This TCR was recovered from a young woman who had recovered from COVID-19. Specimen: PBMCs or T cells enriched from blood (not recorded which).

Here the CDR3 is given as CASSLTGNTEAFF. The DNA is as follows: TGTGCCAGCAGTTTGACTGGGAACACTGAAGCTTTCTTT. The chain is assembled from TRBV6-6 and TRBJ1-1; the D gene cannot be named for sure. Including the terminal cysteine and phenylalanine, the CDR3 comprises 13 residues. Only CDR3 DNA remains: 39 bases, in frame from the first base. The germline V gene (reference sequence) yields MNHNY for CDR1 and SVGAGI for CDR2. The junction shows trimming of 4 bases on V and 1 base on J, plus 7 bases between the germline ends.